These T cell receptor beta chains were read from a single sample in a study of cytomegalovirus exposure and HLA in healthy donors. Sequencing was performed with immunoSEQ multiplex PCR; in TCRdb, only in-frame clones are kept and a portion is missing. The sample carries 100,000 to 150,000 clones, roughly four fifths recorded once. The specimen sequenced was PBMCs. The receptor source for this set is a woman in her forties or fifties in good health and CMV-seronegative. CDR3s include the opening cysteine and the closing phenylalanine or tryptophan. The order of the fields is CDR3 DNA, CDR3 protein, clone size, J gene, V gene, D gene. D genes are given only for firm matches. The listing skips clone size in some rows; elsewhere it reads once, few, many or a size class.

TGCGCCAGCAGCCACGGACAGATTACCCAAGAGACCCAGTACTTC | CASSHGQITQETQYF | - | TRBJ2-5 | TRBV5-1 | -
TGTGCCAGCAGTTACTCAAGGGGGCGCGGCACTGAAGCTTTCTTT | CASSYSRGRGTEAFF | - | TRBJ1-1 | TRBV6-5 | TRBD1
TGTGCCAGCAGCTTAGCACAGGGGATTGGAGCTTTCTTT | CASSLAQGIGAFF | - | TRBJ1-1 | TRBV7-9 | TRBD1
TGTGCCAGCAGCGTATCGCTAGCGGGAGATCTATGGTCTTCGGATGAGCAGTTCTTC | CASSVSLAGDLWSSDEQFF | - | TRBJ2-1 | TRBV9 | TRBD2
TGCGCCAGCAGCTTGGACGCGGGGGCTGCCTATGGCTACACCTTC | CASSLDAGAAYGYTF | few | TRBJ1-2 | TRBV5-1 | -
TGTGCCATCAGACCGGGACAGGGGTTGAGCACTGAAGCTTTCTTT | CAIRPGQGLSTEAFF | once | TRBJ1-1 | TRBV10-3 | TRBD1
TGTGCCAGCAGTGGGGACAGGGGGACTCAGCCCCAGCATTTT | CASSGDRGTQPQHF | once | TRBJ1-5 | TRBV2 | TRBD1
TGTGCCAGCAGCTCCCAGGGCCTCGGCTACACCTTC | CASSSQGLGYTF | - | TRBJ1-2 | TRBV28 | -
TGTGCCAGTAGACCGGGACTAGGGGCGACCATTCAGTACTTC | CASRPGLGATIQYF | - | TRBJ2-4 | TRBV19 | TRBD2
TGTGCCAGCAGCCAATCCCACCCCAACCCTAGCGGGAGTTGGGACACAGATACGCAGTATTTT | CASSQSHPNPSGSWDTDTQYF | - | TRBJ2-3 | TRBV4-2 | TRBD2
TGTGCCGCGGCCCAGGCAGGGGAAGTAGGTGGCTACACCTTC | CAAAQAGEVGGYTF | - | TRBJ1-2 | TRBV6-1 | -
TGTGCCAGCACCACTGTGGGGCATCAAACCTTC | CASTTVGHQTF | few | TRBJ1-2 | TRBV2 | -
TGTGCCAGCAGCTTAGTGCAGGGGGCTTGGCAGCCCCAGCATTTT | CASSLVQGAWQPQHF | - | TRBJ1-5 | TRBV7-2 | TRBD1
TGTGCCAGCTCACCACCTGAGCTCGGCAGGGCGAACACTGAAGCTTTCTTT | CASSPPELGRANTEAFF | few | TRBJ1-1 | TRBV18 | -
TGTGCCAGCAGCGGCCTACTAGCGGGGATGTACAATGAGCAGTTCTTC | CASSGLLAGMYNEQFF | - | TRBJ2-1 | TRBV9 | TRBD2
TGTGCCAGTAGTAGGGGCGGGGACACAGATACGCAGTATTTT | CASSRGGDTDTQYF | - | TRBJ2-3 | TRBV19 | -
TGCGCCAGCAGCTCCTCGGACAGTCTGTACACTGAAGCTTTCTTT | CASSSSDSLYTEAFF | once | TRBJ1-1 | TRBV5-1 | -
TGTGCCAGCTCGAATCAGTATGACACTGAAGCTTTCTTT | CASSNQYDTEAFF | few | TRBJ1-1 | TRBV18 | -
TGCGCCAGCAGAGATGGACCGGGACAGAGGATAGCCGAAGCTTTCTTT | CASRDGPGQRIAEAFF | - | TRBJ1-1 | TRBV5-1 | TRBD1
TGTGCCATCAGTGAGAAATTAGGGGTGAACACTGAAGCTTTCTTT | CAISEKLGVNTEAFF | - | TRBJ1-1 | TRBV10-3 | -
TGTGCCAGCAGTTACTCCAGCGAGGGGACAGGGGACGAGCAGTACTTC | CASSYSSEGTGDEQYF | - | TRBJ2-7 | TRBV6-6 | TRBD1
TGTGCCAGCAGCTCGGGACAGGTCGTAACATACGAGCAGTACTTC | CASSSGQVVTYEQYF | - | TRBJ2-7 | TRBV7-8 | TRBD1
TGTGCCAGCAGTGAAATTGACAGGATCTCTGGAAACACCATATATTTT | CASSEIDRISGNTIYF | - | TRBJ1-3 | TRBV6-1 | -
TGTGCCAGTAAGGGGCGTGGGGTTGGGGTCGCGTACTCTGAAGCTTTCTTT | CASKGRGVGVAYSEAFF | few | TRBJ1-1 | TRBV19 | -
TGCAGCGTTGGGACCGACTATAGCAATCAGCCCCAGCATTTT | CSVGTDYSNQPQHF | once | TRBJ1-5 | TRBV29-1 | -
TGTGCCAGTAGTATCGGTGTACAGGGCTATGGCTACCCCTTC | CASSIGVQGYGYPF | - | TRBJ1-2 | TRBV19 | -
TGTGCCAGCAGTGGGAGCGGGACAGGGCACCCCTACGAGCAGTACTTC | CASSGSGTGHPYEQYF | - | TRBJ2-7 | TRBV2 | TRBD1
TGTGCCAGCAGCTTTACTAGCGGGAGGTTGGCAGATACGCAGTATTTT | CASSFTSGRLADTQYF | few | TRBJ2-3 | TRBV7-6 | TRBD2
TGTGCCAGCAGCGCCGGTCGCGGGATAGACACCGGGGAGCTGTTTTTT | CASSAGRGIDTGELFF | - | TRBJ2-2 | TRBV11-3 | -
TGTGCCATCAGCTGGTCTTCGGAGTTAGGGGCAATGAACACTGAAGCTTTCTTT | CAISWSSELGAMNTEAFF | few | TRBJ1-1 | TRBV10-3 | -
TGCGCCAGCAGCCATGGACTGGCTGATGCCAATGAGCAGTTCTTC | CASSHGLADANEQFF | - | TRBJ2-1 | TRBV5-1 | -
TGTGCCAGCAGCCCCACAGGGTACCAGCCCCAGCATTTT | CASSPTGYQPQHF | - | TRBJ1-5 | TRBV27 | -
TGTGCCAGCAGCGTATCTGGGCTAGCGGGTTACAATGAGCAGTTCTTC | CASSVSGLAGYNEQFF | - | TRBJ2-1 | TRBV9 | TRBD2
TGTGCCAGCAGCTTGACTCGACAGGGGGCCGGGGAGCTGTTTTTT | CASSLTRQGAGELFF | few | TRBJ2-2 | TRBV5-5 | TRBD1
TGTGCTAGTGGTTCTTACAATGAGCAGTTCTTC | CASGSYNEQFF | - | TRBJ2-1 | TRBV12-5 | -
TGTGCCAGCAGCGCCTCTAGCGGTGACGCCTACGAGCAGTACTTC | CASSASSGDAYEQYF | - | TRBJ2-7 | TRBV7-2 | TRBD2
TGTGCCACCACAGGGGATAGCAATCAGCCCCAGCATTTT | CATTGDSNQPQHF | - | TRBJ1-5 | TRBV2 | TRBD1
TGCAGCGTTGAAAGGGAAACAGGGTACGGTGGCTACACCTTC | CSVERETGYGGYTF | - | TRBJ1-2 | TRBV29-1 | -
TGTGCCAGCTCACCACCAGCGGTAGCGGGAGGTGAGCAGTTCTTC | CASSPPAVAGGEQFF | - | TRBJ2-1 | TRBV18 | TRBD2
TGTGCCAGCAGCTTAGCGCTAGCTGGGCTGAACACTGAAGCTTTCTTT | CASSLALAGLNTEAFF | - | TRBJ1-1 | TRBV7-8 | -
TGTGCTAGTGGTTTGGTACGTGGTTCTACAGCCTCATACAATGAGCAGTTCTTC | CASGLVRGSTASYNEQFF | - | TRBJ2-1 | TRBV12-5 | -
TGTGCCAGCTCGGGACAGATCAATCAGCCCCAGCATTTT | CASSGQINQPQHF | - | TRBJ1-5 | TRBV28 | TRBD1
TGTGCCAGCAGCTTGGGACAGCCGGGACTAGCCTTCCGGTTCTTC | CASSLGQPGLAFRFF | - | TRBJ2-1 | TRBV28 | TRBD2
TGTGCCAGCAGCCCCGGACTAGCGGGAGTCGAGCAGTACTTC | CASSPGLAGVEQYF | - | TRBJ2-7 | TRBV11-2 | TRBD2
TGTGCCTGGACTAGCGGGAGAGGGGAGACCCAGTACTTC | CAWTSGRGETQYF | - | TRBJ2-5 | TRBV30 | TRBD2
TGTGCCAGCAGCTACGGACAGGTCTGGCGGCCCCAGCATTTT | CASSYGQVWRPQHF | - | TRBJ1-5 | TRBV5-6 | TRBD1
TGTGCCTGGAGTGGGTCCAGATTCGGGGAGCTGTTTTTT | CAWSGSRFGELFF | - | TRBJ2-2 | TRBV30 | -
TGTGCCAGCAGCCCGCACAGGGGGCTGAGTAGTGAAGCCAAAAACATTCAGTACTTC | CASSPHRGLSSEAKNIQYF | - | TRBJ2-4 | TRBV7-9 | TRBD1
TGTGCCAGCAGCTTAGCGGTATTGAGGAGACAGGGACCTAACTATGGCTACACCTTC | CASSLAVLRRQGPNYGYTF | - | TRBJ1-2 | TRBV5-5 | TRBD1
TGTGCCAGCAGCTCCGGGACAGGGCGCCAGCCCCAGCATTTT | CASSSGTGRQPQHF | - | TRBJ1-5 | TRBV6-1 | TRBD1
TGTGCCAGCAGCTTAAACCAGGGTTTCGGCGGCTACACCTTC | CASSLNQGFGGYTF | - | TRBJ1-2 | TRBV7-9 | -
TGTGCCAGCTCACTTTCCCGGGACAGAAATGAAAAACTGTTTTTT | CASSLSRDRNEKLFF | - | TRBJ1-4 | TRBV18 | TRBD1
TGTGCCAGCAGCCCTAGCGGGGTTTATAATGAGCAGTTCTTC | CASSPSGVYNEQFF | - | TRBJ2-1 | TRBV5-4 | TRBD2
TGTGCCAGCAGTCTTACAGGGTCCCAGCCCCAGCATTTT | CASSLTGSQPQHF | few | TRBJ1-5 | TRBV7-9 | -